This entry lists 24 T cell receptor beta chains sequenced from one sample in a study of T-cell memory formation after mild COVID-19. TCRdb passed the 5' RACE reads through MiXCR, listing each CDR3 protein once. The profile shows about 180,000 distinct CDR3 sequences, under 20% of them singletons. The sequencing input was PBMCs or a T cell subset sorted from them (not recorded which). These receptors all stem from a young man who had mild COVID-19 (a few samples of this study predate the infection). Cell type and time point are not known.

The sample holds a few counts of this clonotype. This chain uses TRBV7-8 with TRBJ2-3, with TRBD2 as a possible D gene (6 bases). Germline V lookup: CDR1 SGHVS, CDR2 FQNEAQ. The CDR3 spans 13 residues. The V end lost 6 bases, the J end lost 1 base, and 8 bases lay between the germline ends. CDR3 nucleotides: TGTGCCAGCAGACGCGGGGGCACAGATACGCAGTATTTT. Residues: CASRRGGTDTQYF.

The chain employs TRBV20-1 and TRBJ2-3, with D unresolved. Germline-derived CDR1 and CDR2 are DFQATT and SNEGSKA (reference sequence). The CDR3 is 11 residues long. V was pared by 6 bases and J by 4 bases, with 8 bases between. CDR3 DNA sequence: TGCAGTGCGCGGACCTCAGATACGCAGTATTTT. Protein sequence: CSARTSDTQYF.

This chain links TRBV5-1 with TRBJ1-1; D is unresolved. CDR1 SGHRS and CDR2 YFSETQ come from the germline V gene. V shed 4 bases and J shed 0 bases, with 13 bases lying between them. The CDR3 has 15 amino acids. CDR3 nucleotides: TGCGCCAGCAGCCCCGCTGTGATGATGAACACTGAAGCTTTCTTT. Translated, it gives CASSPAVMMNTEAFF. Combining the CDR3 with reference TRBV5-1 and TRBJ1-1 gives the whole variable domain KAGVTQTPRYLIKTRGQQVTLSCSPISGHRSVSWYQQTPGQGLQFLFEYFSETQRNKGNFPGRFSGRQFSNSRSEMNVSTLELGDSALYLCASSPAVMMNTEAFFGQGTRLTVV.

This clonotype was detected many times. The CDR3 nucleotides are TGTGCCAGCTCACCCCCACGGGGCGGAGCAGATACGCAGTATTTT. Translating it yields CASSPPRGGADTQYF. The rearrangement joins TRBV18 to TRBJ2-3, with D possibly being TRBD1 or TRBD2 (5 bases each). The CDR3 runs to 15 residues. Germline-derived CDR1 and CDR2 are KGHSH and LQKENI. V lost 3 bases to trimming and J lost 4 bases, with 14 bases between them.

The chain combines TRBV7-2 with TRBJ1-5; 7 positions match TRBD1. The V gene end was trimmed by 1 base and the J gene end by 2 bases; junction bases not matched to a gene: 8. The CDR3 has 17 amino acids. Per germline, CDR1 SGHTA and CDR2 FQGNSA. The CDR3: CASSLGTGWMGNQPQHF. CDR3 in DNA: TGTGCCAGCAGCTTAGGGACAGGCTGGATGGGCAATCAGCCCCAGCATTTT.

This clonotype was observed a few times. The chain combines TRBV7-2 with TRBJ2-3; 9 bases map to TRBD2. V lost 6 bases, J lost 0 bases, and 4 bases stayed unmatched. CDR3 length equals 15 residues. Looked up from germline, CDR1 is SGHTA and CDR2 is FQGNSA. Written as DNA, the CDR3 is TGTGCCAGCAGTCAGGGACTAGCTAGCACAGATACGCAGTATTTT. It specifies CASSQGLASTDTQYF.

The chain combines TRBV20-1 with TRBJ1-2; TRBD1 matches at 9 bases. The CDR3 contains 14 residues. The V and J ends lost 6 bases and 7 bases, in that order; junction bases with no gene match: 12. The germline CDR1 and CDR2 sequences are DFQATT and SNEGSKA (reference sequence). CDR3 in amino acids: CSARPGTGFGGYTF. Written as DNA, the CDR3 is TGCAGTGCACGTCCCGGGACAGGGTTCGGTGGCTACACCTTC.

V and J are TRBV5-1 and TRBJ2-3, with D possibly being TRBD1 (6 bases). Trimming left V 4 bases short and J 2 bases short, with 14 bases between. Germline V gene data show CDR1 as SGHRS and CDR2 as YFSETQ. This CDR3 region has 15 residues. This CDR3 is CASSRDGDITDTQYF. In DNA form, the CDR3 reads TGCGCCAGCAGCCGGGACGGGGACATCACAGATACGCAGTATTTT.

This chain links TRBV4-2 with TRBJ2-7, with 8 bases lining up with TRBD2. The junction had 8 bases not matched to a gene; V was cut back by 1 base and J by 0 bases. The V gene's germline CDR1 is LGHNA and CDR2 YNFKEQ. CDR3 length equals 17 residues. The chain's CDR3 is CASSQGVVSGTSYEQYF. CDR3 DNA: TGTGCCAGCAGCCAAGGCGTAGTTAGCGGGACCTCCTACGAGCAGTACTTC.

The gene calls are TRBV3-1 and TRBJ2-3; TRBD2 is a possible D gene (6 bases). Trimming shortened V by 1 base and J by 5 bases, and 7 bases separated the two germline ends. This CDR3 comprises 13 residues. Germline V gene sequence: CDR1 LGHDT, CDR2 YNNKEL (reference sequence). The CDR3 region is CASSQAGGDTQYF. As DNA, the CDR3 is TGTGCCAGCAGCCAAGCCGGGGGAGATACGCAGTATTTT.

This clonotype was counted ten times or more. This chain uses TRBV3-1 with TRBJ1-1; D ambiguous. The germline V and J ends were trimmed by 3 bases and 5 bases, with 4 bases remaining between them. CDR1 and CDR2 (germline): LGHDT, YNNKEL (reference sequence). There are 11 residues in the CDR3. The CDR3 region has the DNA TGTGCCAGCAGCCAGGGTACTGAAGCTTTCTTT. Residues: CASSQGTEAFF.

There are a few counts of this clonotype. The chain has TRBV28 and TRBJ1-6; D uncertain. The germline V gene encodes CDR1 MDHEN and CDR2 SYDVKM. This CDR3 has 14 residues. V gave up 8 bases and J gave up 2 bases, with 10 bases separating them. The CDR3 is CASRTPTYNSPLHF. The CDR3, as DNA: TGTGCCAGCCGGACTCCCACCTATAATTCACCCCTCCACTTT.

This clonotype was observed a few times. The V call is TRBV2, the J call TRBJ2-2; perhaps D is TRBD1 or TRBD2 (5 bases each). The CDR3 is 13 amino acids. Germline-derived CDR1 and CDR2 are SNHLY and FYNNEI. The germline V and J ends were trimmed by 7 bases and 5 bases, with 11 bases remaining between them. The CDR3 DNA reads as TGTGCCAGCACCTCAGAGGGGACCGGGGAGCTGTTTTTT. This sequence encodes CASTSEGTGELFF.

The chain employs TRBV20-1 and TRBJ1-4; no clear D gene. Trimming shortened V by 0 bases and J by 7 bases, and 6 bases separated the two germline ends. Germline CDR1 and CDR2: DFQATT and SNEGSKA (reference sequence). The CDR3 runs 12 residues. The CDR3 DNA reads as TGCAGTGCTAGAGAAGACCGTGAAAAACTGTTTTTT. It encodes CSAREDREKLFF.

The rearrangement joins TRBV30 to TRBJ1-5, with D tentatively TRBD1 (6 bases). Trimming removed 7 bases at V and 2 bases at J, with 12 bases between. The CDR3 contains 13 residues. Germline V CDR1 and CDR2: GTSNPN, SVGIG (reference sequence). CDR3 amino acids: CAYREMGNQPQHF. CDR3 nucleotide sequence: TGTGCCTACAGGGAAATGGGCAATCAGCCCCAGCATTTT.

This chain connects TRBV18 to TRBJ2-5; D is ambiguous. Germline V gene lookup returns CDR1 KGHSH and CDR2 LQKENI. The V gene lost 6 bases and the J gene lost 1 base, with 6 bases spanning the gap. The CDR3 has 12 amino acids. The CDR3 DNA reads TGTGCCAGCTCCCCGGCCCAAGAGACCCAGTACTTC. It encodes CASSPAQETQYF. The full variable domain, in which reference TRBV18 and TRBJ2-5 provide the parts outside the CDR3, is NAGVMQNPRHLVRRRGQEARLRCSPMKGHSHVYWYRQLPEEGLKFMVYLQKENIIDESGMPKERFSAEFPKEGPSILRIQQVVRGDSAAYFCASSPAQETQYFGPGTRLLVL.

This clonotype was observed a handful of times. The genes are TRBV24-1 and TRBJ2-5; TRBD1 agrees at 9 bases. Germline CDR1 is KGHDR and CDR2 is SFDVKD. Trimming removed 3 bases from V and 3 bases from J; junction bases left unmatched: 7. The CDR3 covers 16 residues. CDR3 residues: CATSDRQGGVEETQYF. In DNA, the CDR3 is TGTGCCACCAGTGATCGACAGGGGGGCGTCGAAGAGACCCAGTACTTC.

This clonotype was observed a handful of times. The CDR3 nucleotides read TGCGCCAGCAGCTTGGGACAGACTCACTATGGCTACACCTTC. This gives the protein CASSLGQTHYGYTF. This chain links TRBV5-1 with TRBJ1-2; possibly TRBD1 for D (5 bases). V lost 0 bases, J lost 3 bases, and 9 bases lay in between. The CDR3 sequence is 14 residues long. CDR1 and CDR2 (germline): SGHRS, YFSETQ.

There are a few counts of this clonotype. This chain joins TRBV7-2 and TRBJ2-7; maybe TRBD2 (5 bases). V was cut by 4 bases and J by 7 bases, with 11 bases left in between. The germline gives CDR1 SGHTA, CDR2 FQGNSA. This CDR3 has 12 residues. The CDR3 spells CASSSGPGEQYV. CDR3 DNA: TGTGCCAGCAGCTCAGGACCGGGGGAGCAGTACGTC.

In this sample, this clonotype turned up a few times. The chain uses TRBV5-1 and TRBJ1-1; D unclear. The germline V gene has CDR1 SGHRS and CDR2 YFSETQ. V gave up 0 bases and J gave up 4 bases, with 7 bases separating them. The CDR3 contains 13 residues. CDR3 in DNA: TGCGCCAGCAGCTTGGTCGAGTCCACTGAAGCTTTCTTT. It codes for CASSLVESTEAFF.

This clonotype was found a few times. The rearrangement uses TRBV7-2 and TRBJ2-3, with 8 positions matching TRBD1. This CDR3 has 14 amino acids. J was trimmed by 0 bases and V by 4 bases; bases with no gene match: 0. From germline, CDR1 is SGHTA and CDR2 FQGNSA. In DNA, the CDR3 is TGTGCCAGCAGCTGGGACAGGAGCACAGATACGCAGTATTTT. Protein: CASSWDRSTDTQYF.

This clonotype was seen only a few times. The CDR3 nucleotides read TGCAGAGTTACTAGCGGCTCCTACAATGAGCAGTTCTTC. It encodes CRVTSGSYNEQFF. The chain uses TRBV20-1 and TRBJ2-1; 8 bases line up with TRBD2. The length of the CDR3 is 13 residues. Germline values: CDR1 DFQATT, CDR2 SNEGSKA (reference sequence).

The chain carries TRBV7-2 and TRBJ1-2; 7 bases match TRBD1. Germline trimming cut 7 bases from V and 0 bases from J; bases unmatched to any gene: 5. The CDR3 runs to 14 residues. Germline-derived CDR1 and CDR2 are SGHTA and FQGNSA. The chain's CDR3 is CASTTGVANYGYTF. The CDR3 region has the DNA TGTGCCAGCACCACAGGGGTGGCTAACTATGGCTACACCTTC.

The chain recombines TRBV4-3 with TRBJ1-1, with D unclear. The germline V and J ends were trimmed by 0 bases and 1 base, with 6 bases remaining between them. This CDR3 region has 14 residues. Germline CDR1 reads LGHNA; CDR2 reads YSLEER. The CDR3 DNA reads as TGCGCCAGCAGCCAAGATATACAGAACACTGAAGCTTTCTTT. As protein: CASSQDIQNTEAFF.